This T cell receptor (beta chain) was recorded in a study of blood T cell repertoires in COVID-19 (TCRdb year 2020). In terms of the full investigation: Collaborator samples came from the United States, Italy and Spain and covered acute and convalescent phases of COVID-19. The prospective study material was composed of cDNA or gDNA derived from T cells, B-cell-depleted T cells, or PBMCs. HLA class I and class II types, where available, came from metadata supplied by the sample provider rather than from assay-based typing. Deeply sampled blood TCRbeta repertoires from subjects exposed to, actively infected with, or recovered from COVID-19 were included in the dataset. The samples were drawn from the first 160 participants of the ongoing ImmuneRACE study and from roughly 1,300 subjects provided by 6 global collaborators. The repertoires were released in a freely available public database intended as a resource for research on the immune response to SARS-CoV-2. Sample metadata almost always included a de-identified subject ID, COVID-19 status, age in years and sex. Study-wide findings and limitations: How much clinical and demographic metadata was included differed by source and by participant, and the metadata was provided uncurated.

A note on this clone: Its antigen specificity is not known. The record has no base qualities; no much larger clone is one base away.

TCRbeta CDR3 regions were amplified from genomic DNA by means of the immunoSEQ Assay, a bias-controlled multiplex PCR. The paper's processing steps were these. The number of nucleated cells in each sample was estimated by amplification of reference gene primers within the assay. Sequence reads were collapsed and filtered to measure the absolute abundance of every unique TCRbeta CDR3 rearrangement. For each sample, productive Simpson clonality was calculated as the square root of Simpson's diversity index across productive rearrangements. Sourced from immuneACCESS, this table was stored by TCRdb with only in-frame sequences that have V and J called. A share of the clones is absent; for the studies checked, an unresolved V gene accounts for under half, and the remainder has no known explanation. That table furnishes V, J and clone size, whereas the DNA furnished D and trimming. The sample table contains approximately 290,000 clones; only one count was recorded for approximately 91% of them. The ten largest clones add up to around 13% of the sample.

Reading the germline V gene gives CDR1 LGHNA and CDR2 YSLEER. The CDR3 contains 17 residues, cysteine and phenylalanine counted. Of the read, only the CDR3 DNA is kept; its 51 bases are in frame from base 1. Trimming accounts for 0 bases at V and 6 bases at J, while the number of junction bases matched to no gene is 6. The collaborating institutions used their own protocols to collect whole blood in K2EDTA tubes. For TCRbeta analysis, collaborators shipped samples as frozen whole blood, isolated PBMCs, or DNA extracted from either of those sample types. The clonotype comes from a woman in her sixties with acute or convalescent COVID-19. The source material was peripheral blood. Recombination connected TRBV4-3 to TRBJ2-2, and 11 junction bases match TRBD2. The CDR3 in this case is CASSQDALAGVAGELFF. The sequenced DNA is TGCGCCAGCAGCCAAGATGCACTAGCGGGAGTCGCCGGGGAGCTGTTTTTT.